The TCR beta chain described here comes from a study of CD8 T cells in Susac syndrome. Random-hexamer reverse transcription was applied to about 0.5 to 1 ug RNA. A multiplex approach, immunoSEQ multiplex PCR, amplified TCR beta CDR3 across 54 Vbeta and 13 Jbeta. TCRdb fed the immunoSEQ multiplex PCR reads into MiXCR, producing one record per CDR3 protein. The profile covers fewer than 150,000 distinct CDR3 sequences, with approximately 95% appearing a single time and roughly 0.2% taken by the ten largest. Study findings and constraints: Among active patients and in TEMRA cells, CD8+ clonal expansion in Susac reached its peak.

Worth noting for this clonotype: Its antigen is as yet unknown.

The source material was CD8+ T cells from PBMCs. This TCR came from a human donor with Susac syndrome.

The CDR3 reads CASQTGEGLDMGGYTF. CDR3 DNA sequence: TGTGCCAGCCAGACAGGGGAAGGCCTAGATATGGGCGGCTACACCTTC. The chain combines TRBV19 with TRBJ1-2; 8 bases agree with TRBD1. Per germline, CDR1 LNHDA and CDR2 SQIVND (reference sequence). V dropped 9 bases and J dropped 8; count of bases not matched to a gene: 20. The CDR3 contains 16 residues.